This T cell receptor beta chain originates from a study of pediatric ulcerative colitis. Using immunoSEQ multiplex PCR, the repertoire was profiled, and TCRdb retains in-frame clones only, with some absent. The sample yields about 22,000 clones, approximately 74% seen once. Of note for this clone: The antigen remains undetermined.

Between the trimmed V and J ends, which lost 8 bases and 9 bases, there was a span of 16 bases. Per the germline V gene, CDR1 is SGHRS and CDR2 is YFSETQ. The CDR3 runs 12 residues. Overall study results and limits: Rectal pinch biopsies may have included blood-derived T cells, especially in patients with overt colitis. Blood-rectal clonal overlap within each person was significantly higher in ulcerative colitis patients than controls.

One to two pinch biopsies were taken from the rectum during colonoscopy. No immunosuppressive drugs were given to ulcerative colitis patients before diagnostic colonoscopy. The receptor comes from a boy younger than 18 with severe ulcerative colitis. This chain joins TRBV5-1 and TRBJ2-3; perhaps D is TRBD1 or TRBD2 (5 bases each). Material: gut tissue. CDR3 protein: CASSKDEGTQYF. The CDR3 DNA is TGCGCCAGTTCTAAGGACGAGGGGACGCAGTATTTT.